This T cell receptor beta chain was documented in a study of monozygotic twins with inflammatory bowel disease. Germline V lookup: CDR1 LNHDA, CDR2 SQIVND (reference sequence). CDR3 size: 17 residues. The total RNA came straight from whole blood, and T cells were not sorted beforehand. Nested amplification of TCRalpha and TCRbeta cDNA involved two PCRs of approximately 16 and 10 cycles. Using the 5' RACE reads, TCRdb records one entry per CDR3 protein without DNA. The table lists about 130,000 distinct CDR3 sequences. This sequence was found in a human donor with ulcerative colitis or Crohn's disease, or a healthy co-twin of an affected twin (not recorded which). The rearrangement uses TRBV19 and TRBJ2-3; TCRdb's D call of TRBD1 is untestable without DNA. Sequenced: blood. The CDR3: CASSILQGLAGTDTQYF. The full variable domain, its missing parts supplied by reference TRBV19 and TRBJ2-3, is DGGITQSPKYLFRKEGQNVTLSCEQNLNHDAMYWYRQDPGQGLRLIYYSQIVNDFQKGDIAEGYSVSREKKESFPLTVTSAQKNPTAFYLCASSILQGLAGTDTQYFGPGTRLTVL.